Shown below are 12 T cell receptor beta chains from a single sample sequenced in a study of cytomegalovirus exposure and HLA in healthy donors. The PCR made use of 60 Vbeta and 13 Jbeta primers. This table comes from immunoSEQ multiplex PCR, and its TCRdb copy is limited to in-frame clones, with some not included. The sample carries about 140,000 clones, roughly three fifths recorded once. Sequenced material: PBMCs. These receptors originate from a woman aged 40 to 49 in good health and CMV-seronegative.

The rearrangement links TRBV6-5 to TRBJ1-1; 12 bases agree with TRBD1. This CDR3 is built from 14 residues. In germline, CDR1 is MNHEY, CDR2 SVGAGI. With 5 bases clipped from V and 11 bases from J, the junction kept 9 bases outside the gene matches. CDR3 sequence reads: CASSTGQGASEAFF. The CDR3 coding sequence is TGTGCCAGCAGTACGGGACAGGGGGCGAGTGAGGCTTTCTTT.

The chain links TRBV5-1 to TRBJ2-7; 8 nucleotides match TRBD2. Germline assignment: CDR1 SGHRS and CDR2 YFSETQ. The CDR3 runs to 13 residues. The ends lost 4 bases at V and 6 bases at J; junction bases unmatched: 6. The CDR3 DNA is TGCGCCAGCAGCCTAGGGCTAGCGGGCGAGCAGTACTTC. Amino acid sequence: CASSLGLAGEQYF. Complete variable domain (other parts from reference TRBV5-1 and TRBJ2-7): KAGVTQTPRYLIKTRGQQVTLSCSPISGHRSVSWYQQTPGQGLQFLFEYFSETQRNKGNFPGRFSGRQFSNSRSEMNVSTLELGDSALYLCASSLGLAGEQYFGPGTRLTVT.

This chain uses TRBV30 with TRBJ2-1, with D tentatively TRBD1 (6 bases). This CDR3 is 12 amino acids long. The germline CDR1 and CDR2 sequences are GTSNPN and SVGIG (reference sequence). V was clipped by 4 bases and J by 2 bases, with 6 bases between them. For the CDR3, the DNA is TGTGCCTGGAACAGGGCCTACAATGAGCAGTTCTTC. Its translation is CAWNRAYNEQFF. Drawing the rest from reference TRBV30 and TRBJ2-1, the complete variable domain is SQTIHQWPATLVQPVGSPLSLECTVEGTSNPNLYWYRQAAGRGLQLLFYSVGIGQISSEVPQNLSASRPQDRQFILSSKKLLLSDSGFYLCAWNRAYNEQFFGPGTRLTVL.

Concerning this clone itself: Within the sample, other DNA sequences also encode this same CDR3. This chain uses TRBV4-3 with TRBJ1-2, with D possibly being TRBD1 (5 bases). With 0 bases removed from V and 2 bases from J, the gap between germline ends came to 7 bases. CDR1 LGHNA and CDR2 YSLEER come from the germline V gene. This CDR3 has 14 amino acids. The DNA of the CDR3 is TGCGCCAGCAGCCAAGAACCAGGGAACTATGGCTACACCTTC. It is translated as CASSQEPGNYGYTF.

CDR3 DNA: TGTGCCAGTAGTGGACAGGGGGTTAATCAGCCCCAGCATTTT. Translated, it gives CASSGQGVNQPQHF. The rearrangement joins TRBV19 to TRBJ1-5; TRBD1 matches 10 bases. Germline V gives CDR1 LNHDA, CDR2 SQIVND (reference sequence). J was trimmed by 4 bases and V by 5 bases; bases with no gene match: 2. The CDR3 extends over 14 amino acids.

The rearrangement uses TRBV2 and TRBJ1-6; D is unclear. V was cut by 1 base and J by 9 bases, with 10 bases left in between. Looked up from germline, CDR1 is SNHLY and CDR2 is FYNNEI. This CDR3 comprises 14 residues. This CDR3 is CASSEGGGVSPLHF. For the CDR3, the DNA is TGTGCCAGCAGTGAAGGAGGCGGCGTTTCACCCCTCCACTTT.

CDR3 nucleotide sequence: TGCGCCAGCAGCCAAGCTCCTCTCCGGGACAGGGGGCGAGTAGGGGGGAACACTGAAGCTTTCTTT. It translates to CASSQAPLRDRGRVGGNTEAFF. V usage is TRBV4-1 and J usage is TRBJ1-1, with 12 positions matching TRBD1. This CDR3 region has 22 residues. Germline assignment: CDR1 MGHRA and CDR2 YSYEKL. V shed 1 base, J shed 1 base, and the junction held 19 bases outside the gene matches.

The V call is TRBV5-1, the J call TRBJ1-1; 7 bases line up with TRBD1. The CDR3 length is 14 residues. Germline CDR1 SGHRS, CDR2 YFSETQ. V was pared by 2 bases and J by 6 bases, with 7 bases of the junction left unmatched. The CDR3 nucleotides read TGCGCCAGCAGCTTCGAGGGGGCTGGCGCTGAAGCTTTCTTT. Its protein product is CASSFEGAGAEAFF.

This clone was picked up one time. CDR3 protein: CASSRPGGNTEAFF. CDR3 DNA sequence: TGTGCCAGCAGTCGACCAGGGGGAAACACTGAAGCTTTCTTT. This chain links TRBV27 with TRBJ1-1; 7 bases match TRBD1. This CDR3 has 14 residues. The germline gives CDR1 MNHEY, CDR2 SMNVEV (reference sequence). Trimming took 5 bases from V and 2 from J; bases not matched to a gene: 5.

The chain has TRBV10-3 and TRBJ2-1, with D possibly TRBD2 on 5 matching bases. The CDR3 consists of 14 residues. Germline V gene sequence: CDR1 ENHRY, CDR2 SYGVKD. The V gene lost 8 bases and the J gene lost 3 bases, with 14 bases spanning the gap. The CDR3 bases are TGTGCCATCCTAGAGCCTAGCCTCTACAATGAGCAGTTCTTC. Residues: CAILEPSLYNEQFF.

This clone was detected only once. This chain links TRBV19 with TRBJ2-5; weak D call: TRBD1 (6 bases). Trimming pared 5 bases from V and 2 bases from J, leaving 15 bases between. Germline CDR1 and CDR2: LNHDA and SQIVND (reference sequence). CDR3 length: 15 residues. CDR3 DNA: TGTGCCAGTAGTGGGGACACCTTTAGTCAAGAGACCCAGTACTTC. It translates to CASSGDTFSQETQYF.

This clone appeared a few times. The chain has TRBV5-6 and TRBJ1-1; no reliable D call. This CDR3 spans 11 amino acids. Trimming removed 4 bases from V and 5 bases from J, with 6 bases in between. Germline lookup yields CDR1 SGHDT and CDR2 YYEEEE. The chain's CDR3 is CASSRRTEAFF. The CDR3 region has the DNA TGTGCCAGCAGCCGGAGGACTGAAGCTTTCTTT.